One and the same sample provided the 21 T cell receptor beta chains below, sequenced in a study of blood T cell repertoires in COVID-19. Profiling relied on immunoSEQ multiplex PCR, and the TCRdb table lists in-frame clones only, not all of them. The repertoire holds just over 60,000 clones, with less than 85% as singletons. The sample was peripheral blood. The source is a man aged 55 to 70 with acute or convalescent COVID-19.

The rearrangement joins TRBV19 to TRBJ1-1, with TRBD1 identical over 7 bases. The CDR3 length is 15 residues. V was pared by 1 base and J by 4 bases, with 6 bases of the junction left unmatched. From germline, CDR1 is LNHDA and CDR2 SQIVND (reference sequence). The CDR3 coding sequence is TGTGCCAGTAGTATAGGCAAGGGGGCCGGCACTGAAGCTTTCTTT. Amino acids: CASSIGKGAGTEAFF.

DNA of the CDR3: TGTGCCAGTAGACAAAGCGGGGCAAATGCTAACTATGGCTACACCTTC. This encodes CASRQSGANANYGYTF. V usage is TRBV19 and J usage is TRBJ1-2; TRBD1 is a possible D gene (5 bases). Trimming stripped 6 bases from V and 0 bases from J, with 17 bases between. The CDR3 is made up of 16 amino acids. Germline-derived CDR1 and CDR2 are LNHDA and SQIVND (reference sequence).

V usage is TRBV4-2 and J usage is TRBJ1-5; D gene ambiguous. Germline lookup yields CDR1 LGHNA and CDR2 YNFKEQ. This CDR3 is 14 amino acids long. V dropped 0 bases and J dropped 4 bases, with 7 bases sitting between them. The CDR3 nucleotides read TGTGCCAGCAGCCAAGACAGGAAAAATCAGCCCCAGCATTTT. The encoded protein is CASSQDRKNQPQHF.

This sequence joins TRBV10-3 and TRBJ2-7, with TRBD2 matching 7 bases. Per the germline V gene, CDR1 is ENHRY and CDR2 is SYGVKD. This CDR3 has 14 residues. V dropped 6 bases and J dropped 5; count of bases not matched to a gene: 10. The CDR3 sequence is CAIRDREGLHEQYF. Here the CDR3 DNA reads TGTGCCATCAGGGATAGGGAGGGCCTCCACGAGCAGTACTTC.

This clone was seen only once. J is TRBJ2-3 and V is TRBV2; perhaps TRBD1 as D (5 bases). CDR3 length: 13 residues. Between the trimmed V and J ends, which lost 7 bases and 4 bases, there was a span of 12 bases. Germline CDR1 is SNHLY and CDR2 is FYNNEI. Here the CDR3 reads CASTSGWPDTQYF. The CDR3 DNA sequence: TGTGCCAGCACTTCAGGGTGGCCAGATACGCAGTATTTT.

This chain joins TRBV28 and TRBJ2-3; D unclear. V was shortened by 3 bases and J by 6 bases, with 13 bases between the two germline ends. Germline-derived CDR1 and CDR2 are MDHEN and SYDVKM. The CDR3 contains 14 residues. CDR3 coding DNA: TGTGCCAGCAGTTTCCAGGCTCGACGGGATACGCAGTATTTT. Protein product: CASSFQARRDTQYF.

V gene TRBV5-1 combines with J gene TRBJ2-7, with 7 bases fitting TRBD1. The CDR3 loop spans 15 amino acids. Germline CDR1 SGHRS, CDR2 YFSETQ. The V gene end was trimmed by 4 bases and the J gene end by 4 bases; junction bases not matched to a gene: 11. CDR3 protein: CASSKSGQLIYEQYF. CDR3 in DNA: TGCGCCAGCAGCAAATCGGGACAGCTTATATACGAGCAGTACTTC.

This chain uses TRBV21-1 with TRBJ2-7; TRBD2 is the table's D call, not checked against the DNA. TRBV21-1 is annotated as a pseudogene. The CDR3 consists of 13 residues. The DNA for the CDR3 is TGTGCCACCATAGCGGGAGGGCCCCACGAGCAGTACTTC. Protein product: CATIAGGPHEQYF.

The chain joins TRBV7-2 to TRBJ1-6, with TRBD1 as a possible D gene (6 bases). CDR3 length: 14 amino acids. V was pared by 6 bases and J by 9 bases, with 15 bases between. In germline, CDR1 is SGHTA, CDR2 FQGNSA. The CDR3: CASRPKGGSSPLHF. The CDR3 region has the DNA TGTGCCAGCAGACCTAAAGGGGGTTCTTCACCCCTCCACTTT.

The chain combines TRBV11-1 with TRBJ2-3; TRBD2 matches 7 bases. Losses at the gene ends were 4 bases for V and 6 bases for J; bases not matched to a gene: 7. The germline V gene encodes CDR1 SGHAT and CDR2 FQDESV (reference sequence). CDR3 length: 14 residues. As DNA, the CDR3 is TGTGCCAGCAGCTCTGGGGAGGGCCGTGATACGCAGTATTTT. Translating it yields CASSSGEGRDTQYF. The variable domain in full, with the rest retrieved from reference TRBV11-1 and TRBJ2-3, is EAEVAQSPRYKITEKSQAVAFWCDPISGHATLYWYRQILGQGPELLVQFQDESVVDDSQLPKDRFSAERLKGVDSTLKIQPAELGDSAMYLCASSSGEGRDTQYFGPGTRLTVL.

The genes are TRBV19 and TRBJ1-1; the match to TRBD1 covers 10 bases. The V segment lost 7 bases and the J segment 10 bases; nucleotides outside the gene matches: 6. In germline, CDR1 is LNHDA, CDR2 SQIVND (reference sequence). This CDR3 is 12 amino acids long. The CDR3 nucleotides read TGTGCCAGTACCGAAAGGACAGGGGGAGCTTTCTTT. Its protein product is CASTERTGGAFF.

This clone was detected only a few times. The CDR3 region has the DNA TGTGCCAGCAGTGAAGATTTCTTGGCCCATAGCACAGATACGCAGTATTTT. Translating it yields CASSEDFLAHSTDTQYF. The gene calls are TRBV25-1 and TRBJ2-3; D remains unclear. Germline CDR1 is MGHDK and CDR2 is SYGVNS. The CDR3 has 17 residues. V was shortened by 2 bases and J by 0 bases, with 15 bases between the two germline ends.

The chain employs TRBV30 and TRBJ2-7, with D possibly TRBD1 on 6 matching bases. Germline V gene sequence: CDR1 GTSNPN, CDR2 SVGIG (reference sequence). The CDR3 is 13 residues long. V lost 1 base to trimming and J lost 4 bases, with 11 bases between them. The CDR3 protein is CAWSGNRGYEQYF. In nucleotides, the CDR3 is TGTGCCTGGAGTGGTAATAGGGGGTACGAGCAGTACTTC. The variable domain in full, completed from reference TRBV30 and TRBJ2-7, reads SQTIHQWPATLVQPVGSPLSLECTVEGTSNPNLYWYRQAAGRGLQLLFYSVGIGQISSEVPQNLSASRPQDRQFILSSKKLLLSDSGFYLCAWSGNRGYEQYFGPGTRLTVT.

The chain's CDR3 is CASAKDRQETQYF. The CDR3 coding sequence is TGTGCCAGCGCCAAGGACAGGCAAGAGACCCAGTACTTC. The chain joins TRBV7-9 to TRBJ2-5; TRBD1 matches 7 bases. The junction had 5 bases not matched to a gene; V was cut back by 8 bases and J by 2 bases. This CDR3 comprises 13 residues. Germline values: CDR1 SEHNR, CDR2 FQNEAQ (reference sequence).

This chain links TRBV6-5 with TRBJ2-5; D perhaps matches TRBD1 (5 bases). The CDR3 runs 12 residues. Deletions cut 8 bases from V and 6 bases from J, with 13 bases between. Per the germline V gene, CDR1 is MNHEY and CDR2 is SVGAGI. CDR3 in amino acids: CASGRDGKTQYF. CDR3 sequence (DNA): TGTGCCAGCGGCAGGGATGGAAAGACCCAGTACTTC.

The genes are TRBV2 and TRBJ1-2; TRBD1 might be the D (6 bases). Germline V gives CDR1 SNHLY, CDR2 FYNNEI. Trimming left V 6 bases short and J 0 bases short, with 14 bases between. The CDR3 length is 15 residues. Here the CDR3 DNA reads TGTGCCAGCAGCTCAAGGGGGACTACTAACTATGGCTACACCTTC. It codes for CASSSRGTTNYGYTF.

The CDR3 spells CAWTGRLGDGYTF. CDR3 DNA: TGTGCCTGGACTGGGCGTCTCGGCGATGGCTACACCTTC. This chain connects TRBV30 to TRBJ1-2; D is uncertain. The germline gives CDR1 GTSNPN, CDR2 SVGIG (reference sequence). This CDR3 has 13 residues. Trimming took 4 bases from V and 6 from J, leaving 15 bases between them.

V is TRBV27 and J is TRBJ2-7; 7 bases match TRBD2. This CDR3 contains 16 residues. Trimming at V came to 4 bases and at J to 6 bases, leaving 15 bases not matched to a gene. Germline V gives CDR1 MNHEY, CDR2 SMNVEV (reference sequence). The CDR3 DNA is TGTGCCAGCAGTTCACCTCGGGCTAGCGGTCGAACCGAGCAGTACTTC. Translated: CASSSPRASGRTEQYF.

This chain uses TRBV4-1 with TRBJ1-5, with 9 bases identical to TRBD1. V shed 9 bases, J shed 7 bases, and the junction held 10 bases outside the gene matches. This CDR3 contains 14 residues. Germline CDR1 reads MGHRA; CDR2 reads YSYEKL. The CDR3 reads CASYRDRVTQPQHF. The CDR3 DNA reads as TGCGCCAGTTACCGGGACAGGGTTACCCAGCCCCAGCATTTT.

The CDR3 here is CASSSFNYEQFF. For the CDR3, the DNA is TGTGCCAGCAGCTCCTTTAACTATGAGCAGTTCTTC. The chain carries TRBV27 and TRBJ2-1; D is uncertain. V shed 6 bases and J shed 8 bases, with 11 bases lying between them. This CDR3 has 12 residues. CDR1 and CDR2 from the germline V gene are MNHEY and SMNVEV (reference sequence).

The chain links TRBV6-2 or TRBV6-3 to TRBJ1-5; the D gene is possibly TRBD1 (5 bases). This CDR3 has 16 residues. Germline assignment: CDR1 MNHEY and CDR2 SVGEGT. Trimming removed 0 bases at V and 5 bases at J, with 14 bases between. The CDR3 nucleotides are TGTGCCAGCAGTTACTCGACTCGACAGTTACATCAGCCCCAGCATTTT. Translation: CASSYSTRQLHQPQHF.